Reported below is one TCR beta chain. The CDR3 consists of 16 residues. The germline CDR1 and CDR2 sequences are SGHTA and FQGNSA. J lost 4 bases, V lost 1 base, and 8 bases had no gene match. These data belong to a study of blood T cell repertoires in COVID-19. Profiling relied on immunoSEQ multiplex PCR, and the TCRdb table lists in-frame clones only, not all of them. The table lists a few hundred thousand clones, 75% to 85% of them singletons. The sequenced sample consisted of peripheral blood. The chain is built from TRBV7-2 and TRBJ2-5, with 8 bases lining up with TRBD1. The receptor was isolated from a woman in her forties who had recovered from COVID-19. CDR3 loop: CASSLGPPGTGETQYF. The CDR3 DNA sequence: TGTGCCAGCAGCTTAGGGCCCCCCGGGACAGGAGAGACCCAGTACTTC.